These T cell receptor beta chains were read from a single sample in a study of shared clonotypes between healthy human individuals. The table came from immunoSEQ multiplex PCR; TCRdb's copy has only in-frame clones and leaves some out. Counted here are hundreds of thousands of clones, about 97% occurring once; the ten biggest clones make up around 0.21%. The sample was naive CD8+ T cells sorted from blood. These receptors all stem from a man under 40 in good health. Both conserved end residues are part of each CDR3. The D gene is left open where the match is weak. Size values are once, few and many counts, or a class for expanded clones, and some rows have none.

>once|-|TRBV10-1|TRBJ2-1
CASSESRVGYNEQFF
TGCGCCAGCAGTGAGTCGAGGGTTGGATACAATGAGCAGTTCTTC
>-|-|TRBV5-6|TRBJ1-2
CASSLSGNYGYTF
TGTGCCAGCAGCTTGTCGGGTAACTATGGCTACACCTTC
>-|TRBD1|TRBV10-1|TRBJ2-7
CASSEYRGEQYF
TGCGCCAGCAGTGAGTACAGGGGCGAGCAGTACTTC
>-|-|TRBV7-9|TRBJ2-7
CASSSKSRDYEQYF
TGTGCCAGCAGCTCGAAAAGCAGGGACTACGAGCAGTACTTC
>-|-|TRBV29-1|TRBJ2-5
CSVEDFARGTQYF
TGCAGCGTTGAAGATTTTGCTAGGGGGACCCAGTACTTC
>-|-|TRBV6-5|TRBJ2-5
CASSLANGETQYF
TGTGCCAGCAGTCTTGCTAATGGAGAGACCCAGTACTTC
>-|-|TRBV29-1|TRBJ2-1
CSVEDKEGKYNEQFF
TGCAGCGTTGAAGATAAAGAGGGTAAATACAATGAGCAGTTCTTC
>-|TRBD1|TRBV2|TRBJ2-7
CASTFGTGDEQYF
TGTGCCAGCACATTTGGGACAGGGGACGAGCAGTACTTC
>-|-|TRBV4-1|TRBJ2-3
CASSSWDRRAEATDTQYF
TGCGCCAGCAGCTCTTGGGATAGACGGGCGGAAGCGACAGATACGCAGTATTTT
>-|TRBD2|TRBV11-2|TRBJ2-7
CASSIAGGEIYEQYF
TGTGCCAGCAGTATAGCGGGAGGAGAGATTTACGAGCAGTACTTC
>-|TRBD2|TRBV4-1|TRBJ2-3
CASSQDLASGSADTQYF
TGCGCCAGCAGCCAAGATCTGGCTAGCGGGAGCGCAGATACGCAGTATTTT
>-|-|TRBV7-2|TRBJ2-5
CASSAGAWEETQYF
TGTGCCAGCAGCGCGGGGGCGTGGGAAGAGACCCAGTACTTC
>-|-|TRBV25-1|TRBJ1-3
CASSPPASSGNTIYF
TGTGCCAGCAGTCCACCAGCCAGCTCTGGAAACACCATATATTTT
>few|-|TRBV9|TRBJ2-3
CASSVGGSTDTQYF
TGTGCCAGCAGCGTAGGGGGAAGCACAGATACGCAGTATTTT
>-|TRBD2|TRBV5-4|TRBJ2-3
CASRRLAGATDTQYF
TGTGCCAGCAGAAGACTAGCGGGAGCAACAGATACGCAGTATTTT
>-|TRBD2|TRBV12-5|TRBJ2-5
CASVAGTSGAGLGETQYF
TGTGCTAGTGTCGCCGGGACTAGCGGAGCAGGACTGGGAGAGACCCAGTACTTC
>-|TRBD2|TRBV5-1|TRBJ2-7
CASSPKGLAGAYEQYF
TGCGCCAGCAGCCCGAAGGGACTAGCGGGAGCCTACGAGCAGTACTTC
>-|-|TRBV6-1|TRBJ1-1
CASSEVTEAFF
TGTGCCAGCAGTGAGGTTACTGAAGCTTTCTTT
>-|-|TRBV4-3|TRBJ1-1
CASSQDGWGTMNTEAFF
TGCGCCAGCAGCCAAGATGGGTGGGGCACCATGAACACTGAAGCTTTCTTT
>-|-|TRBV7-2|TRBJ2-5
CASSLWSGAGETQYF
TGTGCCAGCAGCTTATGGTCGGGGGCCGGGGAGACCCAGTACTTC
>-|-|TRBV7-6|TRBJ2-1
CASSLELDYNEQFF
TGTGCCAGCAGCTTAGAACTAGATTACAATGAGCAGTTCTTC
>-|-|TRBV15|TRBJ1-1
CATSRDETPERPEAFF
TGTGCCACCAGCAGAGATGAGACACCCGAAAGGCCTGAAGCTTTCTTT
>-|-|TRBV19|TRBJ1-2
CASSIPGAGGYTF
TGTGCCAGTAGCATACCAGGGGCGGGCGGCTACACCTTC
>-|TRBD2|TRBV5-1|TRBJ2-7
CASSTFSGSSYEQYF
TGCGCCAGCAGCACATTCAGCGGGAGCTCCTACGAGCAGTACTTC
>-|-|TRBV13|TRBJ1-1
CASSLGGLGNTEAFF
TGTGCCAGCAGCTTGGGGGGGCTTGGTAATACTGAAGCTTTCTTT
>-|-|TRBV27|TRBJ1-5
CASSRGWGRSNQPQHF
TGTGCCAGCAGTAGGGGGTGGGGCAGAAGCAATCAGCCCCAGCATTTT
>-|TRBD2|TRBV28|TRBJ2-5
CASRDTSGRQETQYF
TGTGCCAGCAGGGATACTAGCGGGAGACAAGAGACCCAGTACTTC
>-|-|TRBV11-2|TRBJ2-7
CASSLESGLYEQYF
TGTGCCAGCAGCTTAGAATCAGGATTATACGAGCAGTACTTC
>-|-|TRBV29-1|TRBJ1-1
CSVRREYSEAFF
TGCAGCGTCCGAAGGGAATATTCTGAAGCTTTCTTT
>-|-|TRBV28|TRBJ1-5
CASTPAGNLNQPQHF
TGTGCCAGCACCCCGGCCGGGAACTTGAATCAGCCCCAGCATTTT
>-|-|TRBV30|TRBJ2-7
CAWSGWDNSYEQYF
TGTGCCTGGAGTGGGTGGGACAACTCCTACGAGCAGTACTTC
>-|-|TRBV18|TRBJ2-1
CASSPPFQRYNEQFF
TGTGCCAGCTCACCACCGTTCCAGCGTTATAATGAGCAGTTCTTC
>-|TRBD1|TRBV19|TRBJ2-7
CASRQGLNEQYF
TGTGCCTCTAGACAGGGGTTGAACGAGCAGTACTTC
>-|-|TRBV27|TRBJ2-7
CASSLTTPGRHEQYF
TGTGCCAGCAGTCTCACGACCCCAGGGCGCCACGAGCAGTACTTC
>few|TRBD1|TRBV7-2|TRBJ2-7
CASSSGQGLDEQYF
TGTGCCAGCAGCTCGGGACAGGGGTTGGACGAGCAGTACTTC
>-|-|TRBV29-1|TRBJ2-3
CSVEIGRTSTDTQYF
TGCAGCGTTGAAATCGGCAGGACTAGCACAGATACGCAGTATTTT
>once|-|TRBV6-5|TRBJ1-2
CASSYRDKNYGYTF
TGTGCCAGCAGTTACCGGGACAAGAACTATGGCTACACCTTC
>-|TRBD2|TRBV18|TRBJ2-1
CASSTGRAGGNEQFF
TGTGCCAGCTCTACGGGGCGGGCCGGGGGGAATGAGCAGTTCTTC
>-|TRBD2|TRBV6-6|TRBJ2-7
CASSAVLGTRTDEQYF
TGTGCCAGCAGTGCCGTTCTCGGGACTAGAACCGACGAGCAGTACTTC
>-|-|TRBV2|TRBJ2-1
CASLDSLTYNEQFF
TGTGCCAGTCTCGACAGTCTAACCTACAATGAGCAGTTCTTC